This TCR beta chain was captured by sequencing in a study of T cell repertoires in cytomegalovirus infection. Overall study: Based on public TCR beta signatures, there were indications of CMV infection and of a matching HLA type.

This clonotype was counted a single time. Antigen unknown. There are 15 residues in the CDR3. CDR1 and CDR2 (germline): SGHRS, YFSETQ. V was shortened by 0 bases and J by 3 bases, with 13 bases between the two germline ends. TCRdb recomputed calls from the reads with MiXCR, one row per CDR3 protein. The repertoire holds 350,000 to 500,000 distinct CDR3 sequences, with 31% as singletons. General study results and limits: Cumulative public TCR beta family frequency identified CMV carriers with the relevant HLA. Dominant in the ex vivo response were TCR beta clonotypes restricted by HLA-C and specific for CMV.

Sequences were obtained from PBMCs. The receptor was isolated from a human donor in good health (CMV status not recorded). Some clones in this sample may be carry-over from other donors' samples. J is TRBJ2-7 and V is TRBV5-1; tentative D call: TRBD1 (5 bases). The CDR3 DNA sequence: TGCGCCAGCAGCTTGGGTTCAGGGTTAAACTACGAGCAGTACTTC. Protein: CASSLGSGLNYEQYF. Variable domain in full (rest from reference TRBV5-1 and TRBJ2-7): KAGVTQTPRYLIKTRGQQVTLSCSPISGHRSVSWYQQTPGQGLQFLFEYFSETQRNKGNFPGRFSGRQFSNSRSEMNVSTLELGDSALYLCASSLGSGLNYEQYFGPGTRLTVT.